This paragraph reports one T cell receptor beta chain. This clonotype appeared many times. Its antigen is not yet known. Base quality data are lacking; no much larger clone is found one base away. CDR1 and CDR2 (MDHEN, SYDVKM) derive from the germline V gene. Counted from cysteine to phenylalanine, this CDR3 has 15 amino acids. Just the 45-base CDR3 DNA is kept, in frame starting at base 1. V is clipped by 1 base and J by 0 bases, and the sequence between their germline boundaries is 4 bases long. The iRepertoire nested amplicon-rescue multiplex PCR (arm-PCR) platform was used to amplify TCR alpha and beta CDR3 regions from RNA. The input for one-step reverse transcription and amplification was about 95-450 ng of either tissue mRNA or PBMC total RNA. Following bead purification, Illumina adapters were added through a secondary multiplex PCR, and the libraries were then gel-purified between 200 and 400 bp. Libraries carried internal 6-nucleotide barcodes used for demultiplexing. Sequencing of the libraries was done on an Illumina MiSeq using 2x220 or 2x250 nucleotide paired-end reads. The paper's data handling went like this. Paired reads were merged using FLASH 1.2.11 and aligned with BWA-MEM to the GRCh37 human genome, and TRA and TRB reads were then extracted. V and J assignment used an IMGT-derived reference of cassette sequences and CDR3 motifs that included pseudogenes. Reads were translated in three frames, and productive CDR3s were defined as those with a C...FGXG motif and no stop codons. Clonotypes were defined as unique combinations of V-J cassette pair and CDR3 amino acid sequence. Hamming distance filtering was applied to reads, with thresholds set by the sequence error rate of each sample in mapped regions. The public reads were reanalyzed by TCRdb: fastp trimming at Q25, MiXCR alignment, in-frame beta chains only. Each entry is one CDR3 protein sequence, shown with its most common DNA and genes. The V and J calls shown here were made by TCRdb, not taken from the authors' results. The sample profile shows over 100,000 distinct CDR3 sequences; around a quarter of them were found once. The ten largest clones represent roughly a third of the sample.

The data stem from a study of glioma-infiltrating T cells (dated by TCRdb to the mid-2010s). Study-level background: TCR alpha- and beta-chain repertoires were sequenced from glioma tissue, non-neoplastic brain tissue and matched peripheral blood mononuclear cells. To measure divergence between tissue and blood T-cell populations, each tissue-infiltrating repertoire was compared with the peripheral blood repertoire of the same patient. Three low-grade glioma patients, several primary glioblastoma patients, and three non-glioma patients who contributed non-neoplastic brain tissue made up the paired cohort.

General study outcomes and caveats: Very few CDR3 sequences were found to be shared between tissue and blood, and this scarcity was attributed to high CDR3 diversity and limited sampling. Group comparisons were based on small numbers of patients: three non-neoplastic, three low-grade glioma and several glioblastoma patients. VJ-independent divergence between tissue and blood was lower than expected in non-neoplastic patients but higher than expected in all gliomas, particularly low-grade gliomas.

The receptor comes from a human donor with low-grade glioma or glioblastoma, undergoing nonglioma brain surgery, or in good health (not recorded which). Specimen: glioma tissue, nonneoplastic brain tissue, or PBMCs (not recorded which). The V and J segments used are TRBV28 and TRBJ1-6; the D gene identity is not certain. The DNA sequence reads TGTGCCAGCAGTTTATTGACCTCCTATAATTCACCCCTCCACTTT. It is translated as CASSLLTSYNSPLHF.